This T cell receptor beta chain was recovered during a study of blood T cell repertoires in COVID-19. The wider study: Sites across the United States, Italy and Spain contributed samples from acute and convalescent COVID-19. The cDNA or gDNA used as material had been derived from T cells, B-cell-depleted T cells, or PBMCs.

Data came from immunoSEQ multiplex PCR; TCRdb stores just in-frame clones and leaves some out. Of around 35,000 clones in the sample, approximately 85% are singletons; the top ten hold roughly 7.3%. Germline-derived CDR1 and CDR2 are LNHDA and SQIVND (reference sequence). The CDR3 runs 14 residues. Trimming cost V 6 bases and J 9 bases; bases outside gene matches: 6. The sequence came from a human donor in a cohort sampled during active COVID-19. The specimen was peripheral blood. This sequence joins TRBV19 and TRBJ2-1; 12 bases are a match to TRBD2. In nucleotides, the CDR3 is TGTGCCAGTAGCGCCACTAGCGGGAGGACTGAGCAGTTCTTC. Protein sequence: CASSATSGRTEQFF.